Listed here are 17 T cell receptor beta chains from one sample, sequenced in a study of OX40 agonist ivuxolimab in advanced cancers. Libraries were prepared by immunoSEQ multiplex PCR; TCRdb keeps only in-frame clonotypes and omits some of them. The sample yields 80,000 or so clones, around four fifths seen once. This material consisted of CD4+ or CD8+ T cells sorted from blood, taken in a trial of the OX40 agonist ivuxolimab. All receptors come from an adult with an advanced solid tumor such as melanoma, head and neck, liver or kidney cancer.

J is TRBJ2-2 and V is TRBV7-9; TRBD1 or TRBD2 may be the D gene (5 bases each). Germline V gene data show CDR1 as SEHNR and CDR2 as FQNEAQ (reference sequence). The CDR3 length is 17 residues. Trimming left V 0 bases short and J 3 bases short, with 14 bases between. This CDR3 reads CASSLAPGAGYTGELFF. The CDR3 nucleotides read TGTGCCAGCAGCTTAGCCCCCGGGGCAGGGTACACCGGGGAGCTGTTTTTT.

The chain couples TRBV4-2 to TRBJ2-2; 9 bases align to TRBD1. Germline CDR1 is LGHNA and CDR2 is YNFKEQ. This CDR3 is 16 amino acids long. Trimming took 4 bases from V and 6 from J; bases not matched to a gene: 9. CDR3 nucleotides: TGTGCCAGCAGCCCTCGCACAGGGGGCGGCTCCGGGGAGCTGTTTTTT. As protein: CASSPRTGGGSGELFF.

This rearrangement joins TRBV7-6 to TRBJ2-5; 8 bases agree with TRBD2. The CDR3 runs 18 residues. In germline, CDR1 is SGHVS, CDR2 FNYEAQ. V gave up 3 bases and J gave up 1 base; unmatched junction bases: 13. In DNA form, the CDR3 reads TGTGCCAGCAGCTTTAGCGGGGACCCCCTCAAGGGCCAAGAGACCCAGTACTTC. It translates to CASSFSGDPLKGQETQYF. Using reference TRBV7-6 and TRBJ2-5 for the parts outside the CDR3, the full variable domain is GAGVSQSPRYKVTKRGQDVALRCDPISGHVSLYWYRQALGQGPEFLTYFNYEAQQDKSGLPNDRFSAERPEGSISTLTIQRTEQRDSAMYRCASSFSGDPLKGQETQYFGPGTRLLVL.

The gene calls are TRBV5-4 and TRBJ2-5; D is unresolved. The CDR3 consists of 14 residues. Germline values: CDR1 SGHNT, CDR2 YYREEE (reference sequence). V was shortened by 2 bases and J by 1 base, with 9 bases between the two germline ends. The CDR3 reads CASSFGVGQETQYF. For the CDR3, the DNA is TGTGCCAGCAGCTTTGGGGTCGGCCAAGAGACCCAGTACTTC.

In nucleotides, the CDR3 is TGTGCCAGCAGCCCCCCCCCGGCAGGGAACAGCACAGATACGCAGTATTTT. This codes for CASSPPPAGNSTDTQYF. V and J are TRBV9 and TRBJ2-3; D is perhaps TRBD1 (5 bases). The V and J ends lost 4 bases and 0 bases respectively, with 18 bases between them. The length of the CDR3 is 17 residues. CDR1 and CDR2 (germline): SGDLS, YYNGEE.

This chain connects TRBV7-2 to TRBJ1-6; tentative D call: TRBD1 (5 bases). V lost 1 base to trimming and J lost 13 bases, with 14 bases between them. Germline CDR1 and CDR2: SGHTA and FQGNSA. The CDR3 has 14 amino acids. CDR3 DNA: TGTGCCAGCAGCTTAGTGGCAGGGTTCTCTCCCCTCCACTTT. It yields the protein CASSLVAGFSPLHF.

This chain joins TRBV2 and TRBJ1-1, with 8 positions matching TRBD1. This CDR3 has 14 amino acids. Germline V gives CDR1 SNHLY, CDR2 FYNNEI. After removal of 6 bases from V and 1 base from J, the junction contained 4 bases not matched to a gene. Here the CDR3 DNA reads TGTGCCAGCAGGCAGACAGGGGCGAACACTGAAGCTTTCTTT. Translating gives CASRQTGANTEAFF.

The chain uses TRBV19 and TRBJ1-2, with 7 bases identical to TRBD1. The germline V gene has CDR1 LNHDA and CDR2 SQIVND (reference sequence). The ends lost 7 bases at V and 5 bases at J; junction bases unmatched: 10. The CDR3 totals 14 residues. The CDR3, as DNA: TGTGCCAGTACCATTCCCGGGACAGTGTATGGCTACACCTTC. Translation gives CASTIPGTVYGYTF.

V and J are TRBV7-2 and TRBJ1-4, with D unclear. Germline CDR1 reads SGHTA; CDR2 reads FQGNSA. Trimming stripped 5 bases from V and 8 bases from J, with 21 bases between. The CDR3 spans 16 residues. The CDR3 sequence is CASSGPMVEVREKLFF. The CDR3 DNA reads TGTGCCAGCAGCGGGCCAATGGTCGAGGTTCGGGAAAAACTGTTTTTT.

The CDR3 nucleotides are TGTGCCAGCTCCCCCCAACAAACGACAGGAATGTATGGCTACACCTTC. As protein: CASSPQQTTGMYGYTF. The chain has TRBV18 and TRBJ1-2; D perhaps matches TRBD1 (6 bases). This CDR3 is 16 amino acids long. Trimming removed 6 bases from V and 5 bases from J, with 22 bases in between. The germline V gene has CDR1 KGHSH and CDR2 LQKENI.

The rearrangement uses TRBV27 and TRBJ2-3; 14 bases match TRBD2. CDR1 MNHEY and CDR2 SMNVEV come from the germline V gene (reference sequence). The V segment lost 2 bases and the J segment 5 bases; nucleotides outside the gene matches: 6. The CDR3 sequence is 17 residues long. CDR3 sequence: CASSLRLAGGTRDTQYF. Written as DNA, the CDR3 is TGTGCCAGCAGTTTACGACTAGCGGGGGGGACAAGAGATACGCAGTATTTT.

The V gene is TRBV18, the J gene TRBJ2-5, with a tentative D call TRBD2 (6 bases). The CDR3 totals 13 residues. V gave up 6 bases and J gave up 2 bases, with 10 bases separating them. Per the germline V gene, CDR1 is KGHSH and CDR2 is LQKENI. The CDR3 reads CASSWGEQETQYF. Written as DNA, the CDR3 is TGTGCCAGCTCCTGGGGGGAACAAGAGACCCAGTACTTC.

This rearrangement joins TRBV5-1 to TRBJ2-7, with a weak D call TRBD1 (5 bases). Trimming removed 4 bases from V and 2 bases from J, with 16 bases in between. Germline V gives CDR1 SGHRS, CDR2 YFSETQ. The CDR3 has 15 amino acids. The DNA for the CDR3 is TGCGCCAGCAGCGAAGGACACACTAACCCCTACGAGCAGTACTTC. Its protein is CASSEGHTNPYEQYF.

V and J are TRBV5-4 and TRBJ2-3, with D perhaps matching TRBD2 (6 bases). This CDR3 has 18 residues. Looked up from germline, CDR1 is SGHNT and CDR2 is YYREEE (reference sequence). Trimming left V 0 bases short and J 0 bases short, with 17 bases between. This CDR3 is CASSLGRGRLVSTDTQYF. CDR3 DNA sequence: TGTGCCAGCAGCTTGGGGCGGGGTCGTCTAGTGAGCACAGATACGCAGTATTTT.

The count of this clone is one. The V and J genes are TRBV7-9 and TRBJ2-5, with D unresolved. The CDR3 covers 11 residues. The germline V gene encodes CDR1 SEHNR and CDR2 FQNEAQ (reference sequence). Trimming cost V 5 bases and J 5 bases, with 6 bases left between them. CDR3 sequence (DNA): TGTGCCAGCAGCCCTATGGAGACCCAGTACTTC. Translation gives CASSPMETQYF.

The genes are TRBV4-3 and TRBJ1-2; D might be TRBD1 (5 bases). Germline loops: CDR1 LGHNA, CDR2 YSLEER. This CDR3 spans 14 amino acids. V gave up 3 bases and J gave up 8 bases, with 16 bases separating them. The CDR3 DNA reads TGCGCCAGCAGCCAGGGGGGGACCCCGTGGGGCTACACCTTC. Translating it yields CASSQGGTPWGYTF.

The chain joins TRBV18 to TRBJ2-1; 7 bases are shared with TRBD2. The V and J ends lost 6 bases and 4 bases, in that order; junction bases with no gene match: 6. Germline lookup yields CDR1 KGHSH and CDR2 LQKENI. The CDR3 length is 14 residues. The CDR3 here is CASSPSGGYNEQFF. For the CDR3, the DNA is TGTGCCAGCTCCCCTAGCGGAGGTTACAATGAGCAGTTCTTC.